This T cell receptor (beta chain) was sequenced for a study of shared clonotypes between healthy human individuals. About this clone: Its target is unknown.

Overall study results and limits: The study sampled only blood, and tissue repertoires likely differ.

This CDR3 comprises 12 residues. Trimming stripped 7 bases from V and 4 bases from J, with 11 bases between. Looked up from germline, CDR1 is SQVTM and CDR2 is ANQGSEA. Per the authors' pipeline: ImmunoSEQ yielded junction-only sequences lacking quality scores, so filtering differed. Only in-frame clones appear in the TCRdb table, and some are missing; sequencing was by immunoSEQ multiplex PCR. V and J calls and clone size follow that table, whereas D and trimming were derived from the DNA. This repertoire shows some 1 million clones, about 75% found once; its top ten account for about 1.5%. The V gene is TRBV29-1, the J gene TRBJ1-5; D gene unclear. The TCR was taken from a man younger than 35 in good health. The source material was memory CD4+ T cells sorted from blood. Subset defined: CD45RA-negative fraction. CDR3 sequence reads: CSAREGNQPQHF. The CDR3 region has the DNA TGCAGCGCCCGTGAAGGGAATCAGCCCCAGCATTTT.